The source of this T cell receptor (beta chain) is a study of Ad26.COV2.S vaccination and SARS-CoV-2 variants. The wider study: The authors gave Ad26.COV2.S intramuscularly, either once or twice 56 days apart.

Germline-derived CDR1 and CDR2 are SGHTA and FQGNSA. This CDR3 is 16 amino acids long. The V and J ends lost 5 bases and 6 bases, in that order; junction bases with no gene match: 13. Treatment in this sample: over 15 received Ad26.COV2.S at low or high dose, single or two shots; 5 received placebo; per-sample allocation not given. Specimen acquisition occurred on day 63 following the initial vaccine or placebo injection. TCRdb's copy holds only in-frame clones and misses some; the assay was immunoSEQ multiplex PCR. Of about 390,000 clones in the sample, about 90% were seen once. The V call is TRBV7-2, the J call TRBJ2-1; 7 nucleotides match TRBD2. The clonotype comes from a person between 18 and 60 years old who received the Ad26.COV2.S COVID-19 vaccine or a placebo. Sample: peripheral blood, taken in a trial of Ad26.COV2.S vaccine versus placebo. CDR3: CASSPRAGRGTNEQFF. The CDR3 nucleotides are TGTGCCAGCAGCCCACGAGCGGGGCGGGGAACCAATGAGCAGTTCTTC.